These T cell receptor beta chains were read from a single sample in a study of Ad26.COV2.S vaccination and SARS-CoV-2 variants. Using immunoSEQ multiplex PCR, the repertoire was profiled, and TCRdb retains in-frame clones only, with some absent. In the table there are around 300,000 clones, around 88% of which are singletons. This material consisted of peripheral blood, taken in a trial of Ad26.COV2.S vaccine versus placebo. These receptors were collected from a person between 18 and 60 years old who received the Ad26.COV2.S COVID-19 vaccine or a placebo. Both conserved end residues are part of each CDR3. A D gene is named only where the DNA matches it firmly. Rows give clone size only sometimes, using once, few, many, or a class for an expanded clone.

few TRBJ2-1 NA TRBV3-1/TRBV3-2 TGTGCCAGCAGCTCTTGGTACAATGAGCAGTTCTTC CASSSWYNEQFF
NA TRBJ2-2 NA TRBV9 TGTGCCAGCAGCGTAGGGTGGTTTACGAACACCGGGGAGCTGTTTTTT CASSVGWFTNTGELFF
NA TRBJ1-1 NA TRBV28 TGTGCCAGCAGTTTAGAGGGTCGGGGCTCTCGCACTGAAGCTTTCTTT CASSLEGRGSRTEAFF
NA TRBJ1-5 NA TRBV7-2 TGTGCCAGCAGCTTCCCAGGGATAGATCAGCCCCAGCATTTT CASSFPGIDQPQHF
NA TRBJ1-2 NA TRBV11-2 TGTGCCAGCAGCCCATCGGGCGGGGCTAACTATGGCTACACCTTC CASSPSGGANYGYTF
NA TRBJ1-1 NA TRBV5-1 TGCGCCAGCACCTTAAGCCAGGGTGCGACTGAAGCTTTCTTT CASTLSQGATEAFF
few TRBJ1-2 NA TRBV19 TGTGCCAGTTTGCCGGGAGGGTTCGGGTATGGCTACACCTTC CASLPGGFGYGYTF
NA TRBJ2-4 NA TRBV21-1 TGTGCCAGCAGCAAAGCCCTCGGGTGGGGGGGCCTAAACATTCAGTACTTC CASSKALGWGGLNIQYF
NA TRBJ2-7 NA TRBV5-6 TGTGCCAGCAGCTTGGTAGGGATACGGGAGAGGGACGAGCAGTACTTC CASSLVGIRERDEQYF
NA TRBJ2-1 NA TRBV9 TGTGCCAGCAGCGTAGTTATGGGGAGTGAGCAGTTCTTC CASSVVMGSEQFF
NA TRBJ2-1 TRBD2 TRBV19 TGTGCCACCTCGAGCGGGAGGGAAGTCAATGAGCAGTTCTTC CATSSGREVNEQFF
NA TRBJ1-4 NA TRBV4-3 TGCGCCAGCAGCCAAGGAGCGGGCACAACTAATGAAAAACTGTTTTTT CASSQGAGTTNEKLFF
NA TRBJ1-4 TRBD1 TRBV7-2 TGTGCCAGCAGCTCCTCCGGGACAGTTCCAGAAAAACTGTTTTTT CASSSSGTVPEKLFF
NA TRBJ2-1 TRBD2 TRBV10-3 TGTGCCATCAGCCAAAGGGAGCGGGGGGGCTACAATGAGCAGTTCTTC CAISQRERGGYNEQFF
NA TRBJ1-1 NA TRBV2 TGTGCCAGCAGTGATTCGGTCCCGAACACTGAAGCTTTCTTT CASSDSVPNTEAFF
NA TRBJ2-1 TRBD2 TRBV19 TGTGCCAGTAGTATAGGGAACGGGAGGCCCGACAATGAGCAGTTCTTC CASSIGNGRPDNEQFF
NA TRBJ2-1 NA TRBV6-4 TGTGCCAGCAGTGAAACAGGTGGTAATGAGCAGTTCTTC CASSETGGNEQFF
NA TRBJ1-5 NA TRBV2 TGTGCCAGCAGTGATAGGAGGCGTCAGCCCCAGCATTTT CASSDRRRQPQHF
NA TRBJ2-1 NA TRBV6-2/TRBV6-3 TGTGCCAGCAGCGAGGCCGGGACTTATACCAATGAGCAGTTCTTC CASSEAGTYTNEQFF
NA TRBJ1-2 NA TRBV5-1 TGCGCCAGCAGCTTAGCCCGAAGGGGTGGCTACACCTTC CASSLARRGGYTF
NA TRBJ2-7 NA TRBV19 TGTGCCAGTAGTATGCCCGGACTTCTAGGCGAGCAGTACTTC CASSMPGLLGEQYF
NA TRBJ1-1 NA TRBV5-1 TGCGCCAGCAGCTTGGAGGCGCAAGGCACTGAAGCTTTCTTT CASSLEAQGTEAFF
once TRBJ2-2 TRBD2 TRBV10-3 TGTGCCATCAGATCCGTCGGGAGGAGCACCGGGGAGCTGTTTTTT CAIRSVGRSTGELFF
NA TRBJ1-3 NA TRBV5-5 TGTGCCAGCAGCTTGGAAGGCAGATCGGACACCATATATTTT CASSLEGRSDTIYF
once TRBJ2-1 TRBD2 TRBV30 TGTGCCTTTACTAGCGGGAGTGAGAATGAGCAGTTCTTC CAFTSGSENEQFF
NA TRBJ2-7 NA TRBV10-3 TGTGCCATCAGTGAGCCGTCAGCGGGCGACGAGCAGTACTTC CAISEPSAGDEQYF
NA TRBJ2-3 TRBD2 TRBV7-2 TGTGCCAGCAGCTTAGAATCTAGCGGGTCGGCTAGCACAGATACGCAGTATTTT CASSLESSGSASTDTQYF
NA TRBJ2-3 TRBD2 TRBV10-3 TGTGCCATCAGCGGGACTAGCGGGGGGTCGGGAGATACGCAGTATTTT CAISGTSGGSGDTQYF
NA TRBJ2-1 NA TRBV2 TGTGCCAGCAGGGACCTCCTCTACAATGAGCAGTTCTTC CASRDLLYNEQFF
NA TRBJ2-7 NA TRBV25-1 TGTGCCAGCAGTGATACAGGCTTCTACGAGCAGTACTTC CASSDTGFYEQYF
NA TRBJ1-1 NA TRBV6-2/TRBV6-3 TGTGCCAGCAGTTATTCCGACAGCAACACTGAAGCTTTCTTT CASSYSDSNTEAFF
NA TRBJ1-5 NA TRBV6-1 TGTGCCAGCAGTGAACAACCGATAATAACTCCTCAGCCCCAGCATTTT CASSEQPIITPQPQHF
NA TRBJ2-7 NA TRBV2 TGTGCCAGCAGTGAACAGGGACATCTCTACGAGCAGTACTTC CASSEQGHLYEQYF
NA TRBJ2-1 TRBD1 TRBV24-1 TGTGCCACCAGCCGGGACAGGGTCGGAGAGCAGTTCTTC CATSRDRVGEQFF
once TRBJ2-7 NA TRBV5-1 TGCGCCAGCAGCTTCGATGGAACAGGGCGCACCTACGAGCAGTACTTC CASSFDGTGRTYEQYF
once TRBJ2-5 NA TRBV20-1 TGCAGTGCTAGAATGCAAGAGACCCAGTACTTC CSARMQETQYF
NA TRBJ1-4 TRBD1 TRBV6-6 TGTGCCAGCAGTTACGCGGGACAGGGCCAAAAACTGTTTTTT CASSYAGQGQKLFF
NA TRBJ1-2 NA TRBV6-5 TGTGCCAGCAGTTACTCGAACCCTACCCCTGACTATGGCTACACCTTC CASSYSNPTPDYGYTF
NA TRBJ2-7 NA TRBV16 TGTGCCAGCAGCCAATCGGGGCAGGGGATTGACGAGCAGTACTTC CASSQSGQGIDEQYF
NA TRBJ1-4 TRBD1 TRBV28 TGTGCCAGCAAAAAGGGGGCGCGGTGGGGGTCTAATGAAAAACTGTTTTTT CASKKGARWGSNEKLFF
NA TRBJ1-5 NA TRBV7-9 TGTGCCAGCAGCTTAGAAGGGCCACCTCAGCCCCAGCATTTT CASSLEGPPQPQHF
NA TRBJ2-1 NA TRBV4-3 TGCGCCAGCAGCCAAGCGCAAGCCGAGACACCCCAGTTCTTC CASSQAQAETPQFF
NA TRBJ2-6 NA TRBV11-2 TGTGCCAGCAGCCTGTCACAGCAAAGGGGCTCTGGGGCCAACGTCCTGACTTTC CASSLSQQRGSGANVLTF
NA TRBJ2-1 NA TRBV5-1 TGCGCCAGCAGCTTCGGGGAATCCTACAATGAGCAGTTCTTC CASSFGESYNEQFF
NA TRBJ1-2 NA TRBV7-8 TGTGCCAGCAGCTTAAGCCAGGGAACGAACTATGGCTACACCTTC CASSLSQGTNYGYTF
NA TRBJ2-5 NA TRBV6-4 TGTGCCAGCAAACCGGGGACGGAAGAGACCCAGTACTTC CASKPGTEETQYF
many TRBJ2-2 NA TRBV19 TGTGCCAGTAGTTCGAACTCGAACACCGGGGAGCTGTTTTTT CASSSNSNTGELFF
NA TRBJ2-3 NA TRBV27 TGTGCCAGCAGACCCCGATGGGGGGGGGCCACAGATACGCAGTATTTT CASRPRWGGATDTQYF